This TCR beta chain was observed in a study of vaccination and CD4 T cells after COVID-19. About this clonotype itself: Its antigen is unidentified.

Sequence data for DNA of cultured CD4+ T cells were generated by the Oncomine TCR Beta short-read assay. Investigators obtained genomic DNA by extraction from cultured CD4+ T cells. TCRdb reprocessed the PCR reads via MiXCR and lists one record per CDR3 protein. The table includes over 11,000 distinct CDR3 sequences, 43% detected once. Treatment indicated: roughly ten-day PBMC culture with coronavirus spike peptide pools or control peptides (ViraFEST assay). Half the growth medium was swapped for new IL-2 medium on days 3 and 7. The CDR3 runs to 13 residues. CDR1 and CDR2 (germline): SNHLY, FYNNEI. V lost 5 bases and J 7 bases, leaving 12 bases between the germline ends.

This sequence was found in a human donor with COVID-19. Source material: cultured CD4+ T cells from blood. V gene TRBV2 combines with J gene TRBJ1-5; D is unclear. This CDR3 reads CASSRRDVQPQHF. The CDR3 DNA is TGTGCCAGCAGTAGGAGGGATGTGCAGCCCCAGCATTTT.